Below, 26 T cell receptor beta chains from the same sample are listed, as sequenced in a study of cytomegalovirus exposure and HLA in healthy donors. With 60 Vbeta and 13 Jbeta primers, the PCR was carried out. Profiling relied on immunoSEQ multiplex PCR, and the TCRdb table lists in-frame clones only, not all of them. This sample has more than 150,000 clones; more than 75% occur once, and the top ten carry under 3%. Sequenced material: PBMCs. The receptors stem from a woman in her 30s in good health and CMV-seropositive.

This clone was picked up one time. The CDR3 sequence is CASSQDFTDRGQDTQYF. The CDR3 nucleotides are TGCGCCAGCAGCCAAGATTTTACAGACAGGGGGCAAGATACGCAGTATTTT. The chain joins TRBV4-3 to TRBJ2-3, with 10 nucleotides matching TRBD1. V lost 0 bases, J lost 5 bases, and 8 bases stayed unmatched. The CDR3 has 17 residues. CDR1 and CDR2 (germline): LGHNA, YSLEER.

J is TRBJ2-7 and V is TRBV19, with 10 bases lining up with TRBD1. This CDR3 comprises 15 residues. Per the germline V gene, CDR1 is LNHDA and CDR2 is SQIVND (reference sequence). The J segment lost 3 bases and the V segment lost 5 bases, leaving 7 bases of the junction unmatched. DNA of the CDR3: TGTGCCAGTAGTGCCCCCGGGACAGGGGTCTACGAGCAGTACTTC. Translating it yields CASSAPGTGVYEQYF.

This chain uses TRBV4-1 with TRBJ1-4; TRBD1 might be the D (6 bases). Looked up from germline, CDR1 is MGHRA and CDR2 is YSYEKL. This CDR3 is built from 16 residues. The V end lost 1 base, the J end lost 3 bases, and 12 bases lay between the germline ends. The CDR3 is CASSQVAGASNEKLFF. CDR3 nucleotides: TGCGCCAGCAGCCAAGTCGCAGGGGCCTCTAATGAAAAACTGTTTTTT.

The CDR3 nucleotides are TGCGCCAGCAGCTTGGTGGCGACAGGCGGCAATCAGCCCCAGCATTTT. It translates to CASSLVATGGNQPQHF. The chain has TRBV5-1 and TRBJ1-5, with D possibly being TRBD1 (6 bases). The CDR3 is 16 amino acids. Trimming cost V 0 bases and J 2 bases, with 12 bases left between them. CDR1 is SGHRS and CDR2 is YFSETQ in the germline V gene. Variable domain in full (rest from reference TRBV5-1 and TRBJ1-5): KAGVTQTPRYLIKTRGQQVTLSCSPISGHRSVSWYQQTPGQGLQFLFEYFSETQRNKGNFPGRFSGRQFSNSRSEMNVSTLELGDSALYLCASSLVATGGNQPQHFGDGTRLSIL.

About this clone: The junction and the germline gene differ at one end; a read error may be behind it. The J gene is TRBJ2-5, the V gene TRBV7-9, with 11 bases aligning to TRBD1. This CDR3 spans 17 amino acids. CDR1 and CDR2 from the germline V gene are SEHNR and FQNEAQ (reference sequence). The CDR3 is CSSSHQIRDRGQETQYF. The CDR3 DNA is TGTTCCAGCAGCCATCAAATCCGGGACAGGGGGCAAGAGACCCAGTACTTC.

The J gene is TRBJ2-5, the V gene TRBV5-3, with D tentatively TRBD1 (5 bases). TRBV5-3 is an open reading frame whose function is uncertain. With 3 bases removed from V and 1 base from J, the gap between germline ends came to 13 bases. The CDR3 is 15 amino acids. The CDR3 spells CARSCRQKPQETQYF. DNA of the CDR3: TGTGCCAGAAGCTGTCGACAGAAACCCCAAGAGACCCAGTACTTC.

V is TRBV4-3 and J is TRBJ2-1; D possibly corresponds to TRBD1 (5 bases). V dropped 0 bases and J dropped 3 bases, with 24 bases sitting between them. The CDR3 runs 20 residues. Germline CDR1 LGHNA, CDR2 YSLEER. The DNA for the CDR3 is TGCGCCAGCAGCCAAGAAGGTGTCTGGACATCAAACGGGCTCTACAATGAGCAGTTCTTC. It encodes CASSQEGVWTSNGLYNEQFF.

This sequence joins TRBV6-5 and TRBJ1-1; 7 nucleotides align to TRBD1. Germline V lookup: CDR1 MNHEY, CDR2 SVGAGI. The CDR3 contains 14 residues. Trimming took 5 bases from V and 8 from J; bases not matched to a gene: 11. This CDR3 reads CASSRTTGSKEAFF. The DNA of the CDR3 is TGTGCCAGCAGTCGCACGACAGGGAGTAAGGAAGCTTTCTTT.

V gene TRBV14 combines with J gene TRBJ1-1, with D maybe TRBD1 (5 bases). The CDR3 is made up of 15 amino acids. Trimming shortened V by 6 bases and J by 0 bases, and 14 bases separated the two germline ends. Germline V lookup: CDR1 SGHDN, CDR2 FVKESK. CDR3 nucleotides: TGTGCCAGCAGTATTGGGGGGACGGTGAACACTGAAGCTTTCTTT. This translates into CASSIGGTVNTEAFF.

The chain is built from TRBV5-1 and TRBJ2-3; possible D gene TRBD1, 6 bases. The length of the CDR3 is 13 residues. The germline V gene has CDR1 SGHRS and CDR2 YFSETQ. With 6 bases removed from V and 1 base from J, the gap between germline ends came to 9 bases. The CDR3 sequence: CASTRTGTDTQYF. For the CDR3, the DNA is TGCGCCAGCACTCGGACAGGCACAGATACGCAGTATTTT.

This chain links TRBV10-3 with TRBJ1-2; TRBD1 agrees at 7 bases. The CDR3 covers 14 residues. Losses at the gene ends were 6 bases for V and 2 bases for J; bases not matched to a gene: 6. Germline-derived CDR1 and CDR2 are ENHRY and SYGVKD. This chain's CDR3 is CAIRRQGWNYGYTF. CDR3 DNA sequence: TGTGCCATCAGGAGACAGGGATGGAACTATGGCTACACCTTC.

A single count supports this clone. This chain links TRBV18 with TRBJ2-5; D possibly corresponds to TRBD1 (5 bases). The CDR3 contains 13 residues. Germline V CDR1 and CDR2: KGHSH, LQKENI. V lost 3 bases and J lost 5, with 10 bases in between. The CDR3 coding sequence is TGTGCCAGCTCACCCCCAGGGCTGGAGACCCAGTACTTC. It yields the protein CASSPPGLETQYF. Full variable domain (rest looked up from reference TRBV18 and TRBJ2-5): NAGVMQNPRHLVRRRGQEARLRCSPMKGHSHVYWYRQLPEEGLKFMVYLQKENIIDESGMPKERFSAEFPKEGPSILRIQQVVRGDSAAYFCASSPPGLETQYFGPGTRLLVL.

In DNA, the CDR3 is TGCGCCAGCAGCTGGGAAATTTACAGCGGGAACACCGGGGAGCTGTTTTTT. It yields the protein CASSWEIYSGNTGELFF. J is TRBJ2-2 and V is TRBV5-1; D is perhaps TRBD2 (5 bases). V lost 3 bases and J 1 base, leaving 16 bases between the germline ends. The CDR3 covers 17 residues. Germline V gene data show CDR1 as SGHRS and CDR2 as YFSETQ.

CDR3 sequence: CASSEAPGFSSNQPQHF. The CDR3 nucleotides read TGTGCCAGCAGTGAAGCTCCAGGCTTCTCTAGCAATCAGCCCCAGCATTTT. The chain combines TRBV2 with TRBJ1-5; no clear D gene. In germline, CDR1 is SNHLY, CDR2 FYNNEI. Trimming cost V 0 bases and J 0 bases, with 12 bases left between them. CDR3 length: 17 residues.

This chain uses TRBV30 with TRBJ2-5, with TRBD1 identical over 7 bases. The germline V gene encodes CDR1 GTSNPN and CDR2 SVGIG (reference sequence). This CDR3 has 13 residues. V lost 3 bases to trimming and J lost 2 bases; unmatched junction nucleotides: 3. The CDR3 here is CAWSRDRQETQYF. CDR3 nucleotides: TGTGCCTGGAGCCGGGACAGACAAGAGACCCAGTACTTC.

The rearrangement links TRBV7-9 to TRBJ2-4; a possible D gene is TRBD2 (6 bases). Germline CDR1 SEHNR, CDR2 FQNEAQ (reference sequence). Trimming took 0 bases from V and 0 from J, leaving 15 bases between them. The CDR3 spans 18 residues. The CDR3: CASSLAVPGLIAKNIQYF. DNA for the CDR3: TGTGCCAGCAGCTTAGCGGTCCCGGGACTCATAGCCAAAAACATTCAGTACTTC.

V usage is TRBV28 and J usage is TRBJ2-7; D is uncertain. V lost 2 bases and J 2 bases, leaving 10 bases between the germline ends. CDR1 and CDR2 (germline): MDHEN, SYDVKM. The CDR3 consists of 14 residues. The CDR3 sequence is CASSLIVQAYEQYF. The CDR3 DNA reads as TGTGCCAGCAGTTTAATTGTTCAGGCCTACGAGCAGTACTTC.

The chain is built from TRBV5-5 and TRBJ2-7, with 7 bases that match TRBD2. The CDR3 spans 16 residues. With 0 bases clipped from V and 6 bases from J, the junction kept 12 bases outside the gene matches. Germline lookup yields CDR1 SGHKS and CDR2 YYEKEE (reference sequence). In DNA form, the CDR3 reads TGTGCCAGCAGCTTGGCCGGGGGGTGGGGTTCTGGCGAGCAGTACTTC. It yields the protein CASSLAGGWGSGEQYF.

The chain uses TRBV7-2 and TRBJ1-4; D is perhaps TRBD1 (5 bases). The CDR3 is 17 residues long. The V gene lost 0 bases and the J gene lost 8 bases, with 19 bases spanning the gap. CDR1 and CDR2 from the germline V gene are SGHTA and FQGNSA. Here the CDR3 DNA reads TGTGCCAGCAGCTTAGCTAGGTGGGGCAGGGTGCAAGAAAAACTGTTTTTT. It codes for CASSLARWGRVQEKLFF.

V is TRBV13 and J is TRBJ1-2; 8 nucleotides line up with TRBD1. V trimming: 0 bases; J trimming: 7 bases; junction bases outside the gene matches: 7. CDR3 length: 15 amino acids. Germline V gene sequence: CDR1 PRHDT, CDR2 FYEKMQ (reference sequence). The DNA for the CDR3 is TGTGCCAGCAGCTTAGGGGCAGGGGGCAAAAGTGGCTACACCTTC. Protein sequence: CASSLGAGGKSGYTF.

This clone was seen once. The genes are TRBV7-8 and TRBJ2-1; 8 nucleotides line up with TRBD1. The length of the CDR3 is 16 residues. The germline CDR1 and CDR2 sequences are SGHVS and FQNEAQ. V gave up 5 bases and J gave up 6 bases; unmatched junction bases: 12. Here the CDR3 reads CASSTRGRHPGNEQFF. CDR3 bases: TGTGCCAGCAGCACCAGGGGGCGCCACCCGGGCAATGAGCAGTTCTTC.

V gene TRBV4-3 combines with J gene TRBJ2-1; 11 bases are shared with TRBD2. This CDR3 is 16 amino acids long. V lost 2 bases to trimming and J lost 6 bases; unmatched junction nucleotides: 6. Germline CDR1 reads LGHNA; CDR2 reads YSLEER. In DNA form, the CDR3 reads TGCGCCAGCAGCCAACTAGCGGGGGGCCCCCCCAATGAGCAGTTCTTC. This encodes CASSQLAGGPPNEQFF.

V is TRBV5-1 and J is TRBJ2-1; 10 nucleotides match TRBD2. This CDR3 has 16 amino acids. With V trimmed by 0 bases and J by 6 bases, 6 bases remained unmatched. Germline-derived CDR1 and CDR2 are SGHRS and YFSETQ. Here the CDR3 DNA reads TGCGCCAGCAGCTTGGCCCTGAGCGGGGGGGGCAATGAGCAGTTCTTC. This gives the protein CASSLALSGGGNEQFF.

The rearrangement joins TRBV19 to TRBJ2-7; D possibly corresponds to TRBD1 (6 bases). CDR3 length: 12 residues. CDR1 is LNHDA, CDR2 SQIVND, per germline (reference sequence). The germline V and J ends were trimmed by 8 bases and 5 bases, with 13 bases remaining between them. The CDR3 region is CASADRWNEQYF. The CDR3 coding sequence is TGTGCCAGTGCTGACAGGTGGAACGAGCAGTACTTC.

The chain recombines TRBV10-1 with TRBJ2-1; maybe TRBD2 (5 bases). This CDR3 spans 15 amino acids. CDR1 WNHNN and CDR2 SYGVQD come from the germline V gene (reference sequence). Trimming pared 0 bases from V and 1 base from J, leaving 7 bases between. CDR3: CASSESRGSYNEQFF. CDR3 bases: TGCGCCAGCAGTGAGTCACGGGGTTCCTACAATGAGCAGTTCTTC.

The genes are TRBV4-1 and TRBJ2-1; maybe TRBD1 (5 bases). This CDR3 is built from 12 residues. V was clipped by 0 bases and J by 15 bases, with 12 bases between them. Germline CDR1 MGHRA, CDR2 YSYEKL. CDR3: CASSQEGQVLFF. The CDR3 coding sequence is TGCGCCAGCAGCCAAGAGGGGCAGGTTCTGTTCTTC.